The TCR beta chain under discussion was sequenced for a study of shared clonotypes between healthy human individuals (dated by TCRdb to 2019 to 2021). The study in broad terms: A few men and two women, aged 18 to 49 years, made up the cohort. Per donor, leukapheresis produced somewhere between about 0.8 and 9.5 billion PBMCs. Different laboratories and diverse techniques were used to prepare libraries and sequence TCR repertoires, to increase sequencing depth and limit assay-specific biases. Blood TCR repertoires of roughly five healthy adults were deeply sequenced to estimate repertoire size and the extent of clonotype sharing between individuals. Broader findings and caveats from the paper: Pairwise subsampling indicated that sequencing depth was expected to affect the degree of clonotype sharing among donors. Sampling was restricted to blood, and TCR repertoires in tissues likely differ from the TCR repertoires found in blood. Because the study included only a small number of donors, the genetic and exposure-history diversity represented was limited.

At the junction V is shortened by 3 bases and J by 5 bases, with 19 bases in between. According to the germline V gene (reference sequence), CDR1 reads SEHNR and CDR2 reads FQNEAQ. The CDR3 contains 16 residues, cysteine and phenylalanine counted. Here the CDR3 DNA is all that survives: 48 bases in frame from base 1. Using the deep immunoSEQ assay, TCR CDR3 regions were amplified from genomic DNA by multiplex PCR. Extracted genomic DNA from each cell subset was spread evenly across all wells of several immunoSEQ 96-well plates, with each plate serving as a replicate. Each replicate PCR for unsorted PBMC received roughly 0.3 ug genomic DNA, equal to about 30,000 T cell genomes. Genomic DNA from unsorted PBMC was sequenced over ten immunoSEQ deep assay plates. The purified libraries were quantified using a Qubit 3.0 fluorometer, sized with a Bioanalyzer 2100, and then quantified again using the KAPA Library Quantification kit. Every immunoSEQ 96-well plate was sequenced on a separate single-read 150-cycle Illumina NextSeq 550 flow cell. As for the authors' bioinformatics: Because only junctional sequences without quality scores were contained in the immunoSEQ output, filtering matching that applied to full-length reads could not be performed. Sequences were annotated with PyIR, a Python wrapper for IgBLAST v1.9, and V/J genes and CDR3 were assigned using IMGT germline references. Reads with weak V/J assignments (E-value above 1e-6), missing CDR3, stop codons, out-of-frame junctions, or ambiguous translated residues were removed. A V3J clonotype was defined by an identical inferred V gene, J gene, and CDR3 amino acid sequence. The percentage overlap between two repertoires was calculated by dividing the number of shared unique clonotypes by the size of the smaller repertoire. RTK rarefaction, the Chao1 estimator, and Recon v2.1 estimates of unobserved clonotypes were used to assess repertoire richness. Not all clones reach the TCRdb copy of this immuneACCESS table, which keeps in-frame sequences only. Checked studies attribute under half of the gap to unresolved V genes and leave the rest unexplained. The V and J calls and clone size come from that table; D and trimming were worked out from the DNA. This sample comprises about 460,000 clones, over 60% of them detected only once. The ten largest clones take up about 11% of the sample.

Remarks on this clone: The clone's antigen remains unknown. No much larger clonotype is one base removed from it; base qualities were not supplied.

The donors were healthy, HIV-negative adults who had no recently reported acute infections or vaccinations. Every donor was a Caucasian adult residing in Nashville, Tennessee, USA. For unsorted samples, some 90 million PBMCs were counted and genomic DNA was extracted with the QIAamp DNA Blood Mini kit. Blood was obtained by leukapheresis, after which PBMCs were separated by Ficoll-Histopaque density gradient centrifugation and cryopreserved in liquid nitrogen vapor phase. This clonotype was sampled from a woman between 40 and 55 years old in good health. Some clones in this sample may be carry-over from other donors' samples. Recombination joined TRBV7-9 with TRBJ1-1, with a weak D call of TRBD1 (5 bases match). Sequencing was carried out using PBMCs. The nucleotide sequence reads TGTGCCAGCAGCTTCCCTCCAGGGTCTGTCAGTACTGAAGCTTTCTTT. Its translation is CASSFPPGSVSTEAFF. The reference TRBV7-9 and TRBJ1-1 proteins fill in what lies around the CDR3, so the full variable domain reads DTGVSQNPRHKITKRGQNVTFRCDPISEHNRLYWYRQTLGQGPEFLTYFQNEAQLEKSRLLSDRFSAERPKGSFSTLEIQRTEQGDSAMYLCASSFPPGSVSTEAFFGQGTRLTVV.